One and the same sample provided the 20 T cell receptor beta chains below, sequenced in a study of T cell responses to AZD1222 COVID-19 vaccine. Some clones are missing from TCRdb's copy, which holds only in-frame ones; the method was immunoSEQ multiplex PCR. The sample lists around 220,000 clones; about 95% were seen once. The material was peripheral blood, obtained 28 days after the second dose of the MenACWY control vaccine. The receptors here all came from an adult who received the MenACWY meningococcal vaccine as a control.

The chain recombines TRBV18 with TRBJ1-2, with 8 bases fitting TRBD1. Germline values: CDR1 KGHSH, CDR2 LQKENI. The CDR3 length is 15 residues. The V and J ends lost 3 bases and 5 bases, in that order; junction bases with no gene match: 8. The CDR3 bases are TGTGCCAGCTCACCTCCCCAGGACAGGGTGTATGGCTACACCTTC. Translation: CASSPPQDRVYGYTF.

The chain employs TRBV30 and TRBJ2-7; unclear D gene. The CDR3 spans 17 residues. V dropped 0 bases and J dropped 2 bases, with 20 bases sitting between them. In germline, CDR1 is GTSNPN, CDR2 SVGIG (reference sequence). The CDR3 loop is CAWSVPLDGAFTYEQYF. CDR3 nucleotides: TGTGCCTGGAGTGTCCCCCTCGACGGAGCTTTCACCTACGAGCAGTACTTC.

This clone was seen just once. V gene TRBV11-2 combines with J gene TRBJ2-1, with 12 bases aligning to TRBD2. This CDR3 is 17 amino acids long. J lost 3 bases, V lost 8 bases, and 11 bases had no gene match. Germline V lookup: CDR1 SGHAT, CDR2 FQNNGV. The CDR3 DNA follows: TGTGCCAGCCAAAGGGGGGTGACTAGCGGGAGCTACAATGAGCAGTTCTTC. It yields the protein CASQRGVTSGSYNEQFF.

The CDR3 loop is CASSAYGTDHPKHPEKLFF. As DNA, the CDR3 is TGTGCCAGCAGTGCCTACGGGACAGACCACCCTAAACACCCGGAAAAACTGTTTTTT. The chain employs TRBV6-1 and TRBJ1-4; 7 positions match TRBD1. V trimming: 4 bases; J trimming: 8 bases; junction bases outside the gene matches: 22. The germline V gene has CDR1 MNHNS and CDR2 SASEGT. This CDR3 is built from 19 residues.

The chain combines TRBV5-1 with TRBJ2-1; TRBD1 matches 8 bases. V lost 0 bases, J lost 5 bases, and 4 bases stayed unmatched. The CDR3 loop spans 15 amino acids. Germline V gives CDR1 SGHRS, CDR2 YFSETQ. This chain's CDR3 is CASSLGQGINNEQFF. DNA for the CDR3: TGCGCCAGCAGCTTGGGACAGGGGATCAACAATGAGCAGTTCTTC.

On this clone itself: Other DNA sequences in the sample encode the same CDR3. The genes are TRBV27 and TRBJ2-7, with 9 positions matching TRBD2. Germline trimming cut 3 bases from V and 4 bases from J; bases unmatched to any gene: 1. This CDR3 has 13 amino acids. The V gene's germline CDR1 is MNHEY and CDR2 SMNVEV (reference sequence). The CDR3 protein is CASSLGLAYEQYF. CDR3 nucleotide sequence: TGTGCCAGCAGTTTGGGACTAGCTTACGAGCAGTACTTC.

V and J are TRBV5-6 and TRBJ2-4; TRBD1 might be the D (6 bases). In germline, CDR1 is SGHDT, CDR2 YYEEEE. The CDR3 extends over 12 amino acids. V was shortened by 2 bases and J by 10 bases, with 10 bases between the two germline ends. The CDR3 loop is CASSLSGTIQYF. The CDR3 coding sequence is TGTGCCAGCAGCTTATCCGGGACAATTCAGTACTTC. Full variable domain (outside the CDR3, taken from reference TRBV5-6 and TRBJ2-4): DAGVTQSPTHLIKTRGQQVTLRCSPKSGHDTVSWYQQALGQGPQFIFQYYEEEERQRGNFPDRFSGHQFPNYSSELNVNALLLGDSALYLCASSLSGTIQYFGAGTRLSVL.

The chain employs TRBV28 and TRBJ1-1, with D possibly TRBD1 on 5 matching bases. This CDR3 spans 14 amino acids. With 1 base removed from V and 4 bases from J, the gap between germline ends came to 10 bases. Germline assignment: CDR1 MDHEN and CDR2 SYDVKM. CDR3 DNA sequence: TGTGCCAGCAGTTTATTTCGGGGGTTCACTGAAGCTTTCTTT. It encodes CASSLFRGFTEAFF.

The rearrangement joins TRBV27 to TRBJ1-6, with a possible D match to TRBD1 (5 bases). There are 17 residues in the CDR3. Deletions cut 5 bases from V and 4 bases from J, with 18 bases between. The germline V gene encodes CDR1 MNHEY and CDR2 SMNVEV (reference sequence). In DNA, the CDR3 is TGTGCCAGCAGTCCGTCGAGAGGGGAGGCGTATAATTCACCCCTCCACTTT. This codes for CASSPSRGEAYNSPLHF.

V gene TRBV7-2 combines with J gene TRBJ2-7, with D possibly matching TRBD2 (5 bases). CDR3 size: 14 residues. Germline CDR1 and CDR2: SGHTA and FQGNSA. The V end lost 3 bases, the J end lost 6 bases, and 15 bases lay between the germline ends. The CDR3 here is CASSFSRERSEQYF. CDR3 DNA: TGTGCCAGCAGCTTCTCTAGGGAGCGGTCCGAGCAGTACTTC.

This clone was seen just once. The V call is TRBV4-1, the J call TRBJ1-3; unclear D gene. There are 17 residues in the CDR3. The V gene's germline CDR1 is MGHRA and CDR2 YSYEKL. Trimming removed 0 bases at V and 0 bases at J, with 12 bases between. CDR3 nucleotides: TGCGCCAGCAGCCAAGATGGTCAGTGGGGCTCTGGAAACACCATATATTTT. Its translation is CASSQDGQWGSGNTIYF.

The chain recombines TRBV7-9 with TRBJ1-2, with 8 bases identical to TRBD1. The CDR3 runs to 13 residues. Germline V CDR1 and CDR2: SEHNR, FQNEAQ (reference sequence). J was trimmed by 8 bases and V by 4 bases; bases with no gene match: 6. The CDR3 nucleotides read TGTGCCAGCAGCTCAGTTTCAGGGGGCGGCTACACCTTC. Amino acid sequence: CASSSVSGGGYTF.

This chain connects TRBV9 to TRBJ1-1; D might be TRBD1 (5 bases). In germline, CDR1 is SGDLS, CDR2 YYNGEE. CDR3 length equals 14 residues. Trimming left V 3 bases short and J 2 bases short, with 11 bases between. For the CDR3, the DNA is TGTGCCAGCAGCGCCCGACAGACAAACACTGAAGCTTTCTTT. Amino acid sequence: CASSARQTNTEAFF.

This sequence joins TRBV6-5 and TRBJ2-7; D uncertain. CDR3 size: 12 residues. Deletions cut 6 bases from V and 6 bases from J, with 12 bases between. Germline values: CDR1 MNHEY, CDR2 SVGAGI. The CDR3 DNA is TGTGCCAGCAGGGCTGGAAGTCGCGAGCAGTACTTC. This encodes CASRAGSREQYF.

This clone was observed a single time. DNA of the CDR3: TGCGCCAGCAGCTTGGGGACAGGGGGGAACTATGGCTACACCTTC. This encodes CASSLGTGGNYGYTF. This rearrangement joins TRBV5-1 to TRBJ1-2; 10 nucleotides agree with TRBD1. Trimming at V came to 0 bases and at J to 2 bases, leaving 1 base not matched to a gene. The CDR3 contains 15 residues. The germline V gene encodes CDR1 SGHRS and CDR2 YFSETQ.

The rearrangement joins TRBV5-4 to TRBJ2-3; possibly TRBD2 for D (5 bases). Per the germline V gene, CDR1 is SGHNT and CDR2 is YYREEE (reference sequence). Trimming took off 5 bases at V and 3 bases at J, with 13 bases between the two ends. The CDR3 spans 14 residues. The DNA for the CDR3 is TGTGCCAGCAGATCGGGGAGCGGTACAGATACGCAGTATTTT. Its translation is CASRSGSGTDTQYF. The variable domain in full, with the rest retrieved from reference TRBV5-4 and TRBJ2-3, is ETGVTQSPTHLIKTRGQQVTLRCSSQSGHNTVSWYQQALGQGPQFIFQYYREEENGRGNFPPRFSGLQFPNYSSELNVNALELDDSALYLCASRSGSGTDTQYFGPGTRLTVL.

DNA for the CDR3: TGTGCCAGCAGCTTGGACGGAGTCGGGGCGTACTATGGCTACACCTTC. This encodes CASSLDGVGAYYGYTF. The chain joins TRBV5-5 to TRBJ1-2; D is possibly TRBD1 (5 bases). This CDR3 comprises 16 residues. The V and J ends lost 0 bases and 3 bases respectively, with 15 bases between them. Germline V lookup: CDR1 SGHKS, CDR2 YYEKEE (reference sequence).

This chain uses TRBV12-3 or TRBV12-4 with TRBJ1-5; 8 bases are a match to TRBD1. The CDR3 sequence is 13 residues long. After removal of 5 bases from V and 7 bases from J, the junction contained 4 bases not matched to a gene. The CDR3 sequence: CASSGQGEQPQHF. The CDR3 DNA follows: TGTGCCAGCAGTGGACAGGGCGAACAGCCCCAGCATTTT.

The chain combines TRBV7-9 with TRBJ2-1; no firm D call. The V gene lost 5 bases and the J gene lost 0 bases, with 14 bases spanning the gap. The length of the CDR3 is 16 residues. Germline V gives CDR1 SEHNR, CDR2 FQNEAQ (reference sequence). The CDR3 DNA is TGTGCCAGCAGCCCAAGGACCCTCGGCTCCTACAATGAGCAGTTCTTC. Translating it yields CASSPRTLGSYNEQFF.

J is TRBJ1-5 and V is TRBV7-9; TRBD1 matches at 8 bases. This CDR3 spans 16 amino acids. From germline, CDR1 is SEHNR and CDR2 FQNEAQ (reference sequence). J gave up 9 bases and V 1 base, and 11 bases lay outside the gene matches. CDR3 loop: CASSLGQGASYLPQHF. The CDR3, as DNA: TGTGCCAGCAGCTTAGGCCAGGGGGCGAGCTATTTGCCCCAGCATTTT.